A single sample is the source of the 15 T cell receptor beta chains below, sequenced in a study of cytomegalovirus exposure and HLA in healthy donors. PCR employed 60 Vbeta and 13 Jbeta primers. The method was immunoSEQ multiplex PCR; TCRdb's version includes in-frame clones alone and lacks a portion of them. Of about 120,000 clones in the sample, roughly 82% were seen once. The specimen was PBMCs. The origin of the receptors is a woman between 18 and 29 years old in good health and CMV-seronegative.

V usage is TRBV29-1 and J usage is TRBJ2-4; a possible D gene is TRBD2 (7 bases). V was clipped by 7 bases and J by 12 bases, with 28 bases between them. In germline, CDR1 is SQVTM, CDR2 ANQGSEA. This CDR3 is built from 15 residues. The CDR3 protein is CSAERRGELSDSQYF. CDR3 nucleotides: TGCAGCGCCGAAAGACGGGGGGAGTTGTCGGACAGTCAGTACTTC.

The chain uses TRBV11-2 and TRBJ2-1; D is undetermined. CDR1 SGHAT and CDR2 FQNNGV come from the germline V gene. CDR3 size: 16 residues. Trimming removed 4 bases from V and 0 bases from J, with 13 bases in between. The CDR3 loop reads CASSSLTASSYNEQFF. CDR3 bases: TGTGCCAGCAGCTCGTTGACTGCCAGCTCCTACAATGAGCAGTTCTTC. The whole variable domain, filled in from reference TRBV11-2 and TRBJ2-1, reads EAGVAQSPRYKIIEKRQSVAFWCNPISGHATLYWYQQILGQGPKLLIQFQNNGVVDDSQLPKDRFSAERLKGVDSTLKIQPAKLEDSAVYLCASSSLTASSYNEQFFGPGTRLTVL.

This chain uses TRBV14 with TRBJ2-5, with TRBD2 matching 11 bases. V was pared by 2 bases and J by 0 bases, with 5 bases of the junction left unmatched. The CDR3 covers 17 residues. Looked up from germline, CDR1 is SGHDN and CDR2 is FVKESK. CDR3 in amino acids: CASSQLLAGVYQETQYF. CDR3 in DNA: TGTGCCAGCAGCCAACTACTAGCGGGGGTATACCAAGAGACCCAGTACTTC. Filled out from reference TRBV14 and TRBJ2-5, the complete variable domain reads EAGVTQFPSHSVIEKGQTVTLRCDPISGHDNLYWYRRVMGKEIKFLLHFVKESKQDESGMPNNRFLAERTGGTYSTLKVQPAELEDSGVYFCASSQLLAGVYQETQYFGPGTRLLVL.

This sequence joins TRBV25-1 and TRBJ2-5; TRBD2 aligns across 10 bases. The CDR3 loop spans 17 amino acids. Trimming cost V 2 bases and J 4 bases; bases outside gene matches: 10. Germline-derived CDR1 and CDR2 are MGHDK and SYGVNS. CDR3 sequence (DNA): TGTGCCAGCAGTGAAATCGGGAGCGGGAGGGCCGGAGAGACCCAGTACTTC. Encoded protein: CASSEIGSGRAGETQYF.

The CDR3 nucleotides read TGTGCCAGCAGCCTTAGCGGGACCACAGATACGCAGTATTTT. This sequence encodes CASSLSGTTDTQYF. The V gene is TRBV6-4, the J gene TRBJ2-3; 8 nucleotides line up with TRBD2. V gave up 6 bases and J gave up 2 bases; unmatched junction bases: 4. CDR3 size: 14 residues. Per germline, CDR1 MRHNA and CDR2 SNTAGT.

This clone was seen just once. One end of the junction does not line up with germline, which may come from a read error. The genes are TRBV2 and TRBJ2-6; TRBD1 might be the D (5 bases). CDR1 is SNHLY and CDR2 is FYNNEI in the germline V gene. This CDR3 is 15 amino acids long. CDR3 protein: CASKGSFSGANGLTF. Here the CDR3 DNA reads TGTGCCTCCAAGGGCAGCTTCTCTGGGGCCAACGGCCTGACTTTC.

The chain joins TRBV5-6 to TRBJ1-2; no reliable D call. The germline V gene encodes CDR1 SGHDT and CDR2 YYEEEE. The CDR3 runs to 15 residues. V was clipped by 0 bases and J by 8 bases, with 17 bases between them. As DNA, the CDR3 is TGTGCCAGCAGCTTGGTGTCAGGACTGATTGGCGGCTACACCTTC. It is translated as CASSLVSGLIGGYTF.

This clone was recorded a few times. The chain's CDR3 is CASSVPEGQNTGELFF. The CDR3, as DNA: TGTGCCAGCAGCGTTCCCGAGGGACAGAACACCGGGGAGCTGTTTTTT. The chain couples TRBV9 to TRBJ2-2, with D possibly matching TRBD1 (6 bases). The CDR3 runs to 16 residues. Germline-derived CDR1 and CDR2 are SGDLS and YYNGEE. The V end was cut by 2 bases, the J end by 1 base, with 12 bases between.

Note on this clone: A read error may produce the germline difference seen at one junction end. V gene TRBV5-6 combines with J gene TRBJ2-7; 7 bases are a match to TRBD2. The CDR3 runs 11 residues. Germline CDR1 SGHDT, CDR2 YYEEEE. The CDR3 DNA sequence: TGTGCCAGCAGCGGAACTAGCGCGCAACACTTC. This gives the protein CASSGTSAQHF. Together with reference TRBV5-6 and TRBJ2-7, the CDR3 gives the full variable domain: DAGVTQSPTHLIKTRGQQVTLRCSPKSGHDTVSWYQQALGQGPQFIFQYYEEEERQRGNFPDRFSGHQFPNYSSELNVNALLLGDSALYLCASSGTSAQHFGPGTRLTVT.

The V call is TRBV29-1, the J call TRBJ1-1; 12 nucleotides align to TRBD1. The germline gives CDR1 SQVTM, CDR2 ANQGSEA. V lost 4 bases to trimming and J lost 8 bases; unmatched junction nucleotides: 14. The CDR3 covers 16 residues. The CDR3 loop reads CSVASISGTGGREAFF. Written as DNA, the CDR3 is TGCAGCGTTGCAAGCATTTCCGGGACAGGGGGCCGGGAAGCTTTCTTT.

This chain links TRBV7-2 with TRBJ1-5, with D tentatively TRBD1 (5 bases). Trimming took off 1 base at V and 0 bases at J, with 13 bases between the two ends. The CDR3 spans 17 residues. The germline CDR1 and CDR2 sequences are SGHTA and FQGNSA. CDR3 nucleotide sequence: TGTGCCAGCAGCTTAGTCGCAGGGTCCGTTAGCAATCAGCCCCAGCATTTT. Protein sequence: CASSLVAGSVSNQPQHF.

This chain links TRBV5-1 with TRBJ1-1, with D possibly TRBD1 on 5 matching bases. Germline V lookup: CDR1 SGHRS, CDR2 YFSETQ. This CDR3 has 13 residues. V was clipped by 6 bases and J by 4 bases, with 13 bases between them. This CDR3 is CASMGEASTEAFF. CDR3 coding DNA: TGCGCCAGCATGGGGGAGGCGAGCACTGAAGCTTTCTTT.

A word on this clone: One junction end disagrees with the germline gene, perhaps due to a read error. This chain uses TRBV4-1 with TRBJ2-4; TRBD1 agrees at 9 bases. The CDR3 consists of 15 residues. The germline V gene encodes CDR1 MGHRA and CDR2 YSYEKL. This CDR3 is CASSQPQGAKNSQYF. CDR3 sequence (DNA): TGCGCCAGCAGCCAGCCACAGGGGGCCAAAAACAGTCAGTACTTC.

The V and J genes are TRBV5-8 and TRBJ2-3; TRBD1 agrees at 9 bases. Trimming removed 7 bases from V and 1 base from J; junction bases left unmatched: 4. Germline V gene data show CDR1 as SGHTS and CDR2 as YDEGEE. CDR3 length equals 14 residues. The CDR3 loop reads CASRQGGGTDTQYF. The CDR3 region has the DNA TGTGCCAGCCGACAGGGGGGAGGCACAGATACGCAGTATTTT. Based on the CDR3 plus reference TRBV5-8 and TRBJ2-3, the full variable domain is EAGVTQSPTHLIKTRGQQATLRCSPISGHTSVYWYQQALGLGLQFLLWYDEGEERNRGNFPPRFSGRQFPNYSSELNVNALELEDSALYLCASRQGGGTDTQYFGPGTRLTVL.

The V call is TRBV6-1, the J call TRBJ2-4, with D uncertain. This CDR3 is 13 amino acids long. In germline, CDR1 is MNHNS, CDR2 SASEGT. Trimming left V 9 bases short and J 0 bases short, with 9 bases between. The CDR3 DNA reads TGTGCCAGTCCCTCTAGAGCCAAAAACATTCAGTACTTC. Protein product: CASPSRAKNIQYF.